This T cell receptor beta chain stems from a study of CD8 T cells in Susac syndrome (dated by TCRdb to the late 2010s). Regarding the study in general: Repertoire sequencing was used to test whether CD8+ T cell activation and differentiation in Susac syndrome was antigen driven. Paper-wide results and their limitations: The study acknowledged that relatively few individuals were included in the TCR sequencing and HLA analysis.

As regards this clonotype: It lacks a known antigen. No much larger clone is present one base from it, and per-base qualities are unavailable.

High-throughput TCR beta sequencing profiled peripheral blood CD8+ and CD4+ T cells from healthy donors, Susac syndrome patients and multiple sclerosis patients. Healthy donors were age- and sex-matched controls. CD8+ TEMRA cells were enriched by FACS, while bulk CD8+ and CD4+ T cells were purified by magnetic negative isolation. Blood was drawn into EDTA tubes, processed within 24 hours, and PBMCs were isolated by density gradient centrifugation. PBMCs intended for TCR sequencing were frozen in liquid nitrogen and were later thawed in a 37 degrees C water bath. The sorted or isolated CD4+, CD8+ and CD8+ TEMRA cells reached a purity of at least 90%. For CDR1 and CDR2, the germline V gene lists SQVTM and ANQGSEA. Here V drops 4 bases and J drops 5 bases, and the junction holds 9 bases not matched to any gene. From the cysteine through the phenylalanine, the CDR3 covers 15 amino acids. Just the 45-base CDR3 DNA is kept, in frame starting at base 1.

RNA was extracted with the RNeasy kit and about 0.45 to 1 ug was reverse transcribed using random hexamers. The immunoSEQ multiplex PCR assay, covering 54 Vbeta and 13 Jbeta segments, was used to amplify TCR beta CDR3 regions. PCR amplification bias was corrected using a synthetic template baseline for primer optimization and computational correction. The paper's processing steps were these. Reads were annotated to V, D and J genes per IMGT and analyzed with immunoSEQ Analyzer, keeping only productive sequences. Clonality was calculated as one minus the Shannon entropy normalized by log2 of the number of productive unique sequences. For each patient and control, public and private clones were evaluated among the 100 most prevalent clones. A clone was defined as Susac-specific if it was absent from the healthy and MS cohorts, from around 960 published viral clones and from other ImmuneACCESS disease sequences. In TCRdb, the public reads were trimmed at Q25 with fastp and aligned with MiXCR, with productive beta chains retained. Records with the same CDR3 protein are collapsed into one entry carrying the most frequent genes and DNA. The V and J calls were determined by TCRdb, not by the authors. In this sample the table shows about 200,000 distinct CDR3 sequences, 90% to 95% of which occur a single time. Under 0.12% of the sample is taken by the ten largest.

This receptor was obtained from a human donor in good health. Sequencing used CD4+ T cells from PBMCs. The rearranged segments are TRBV29-1 and TRBJ2-1; a stretch of 9 junction bases matches TRBD2. DNA sequence: TGCAGCGTTGGCTATACTAGCGGGCCGCACAATGAGCAGTTCTTC. This sequence encodes CSVGYTSGPHNEQFF.